Detailed here is one T cell receptor beta chain. Germline loops: CDR1 KGHSH, CDR2 LQKENI. V shed 3 bases and J 0 bases; nucleotides not matched to a gene: 2. The length of the CDR3 is 16 residues. Method: immunoSEQ multiplex PCR; TCRdb's copy keeps in-frame clones and lacks some. Here the sample spans 70,000 to 95,000 clones, 87% being singletons. The data stem from a study of OX40 agonist ivuxolimab in advanced cancers. This receptor was obtained from an adult with an advanced solid tumor such as melanoma, head and neck, liver or kidney cancer. The material sequenced was CD4+ or CD8+ T cells sorted from blood, taken in a trial of the OX40 agonist ivuxolimab. The rearrangement joins TRBV18 to TRBJ2-6; TRBD1 aligns across 7 bases. The CDR3 region has the DNA TGTGCCAGCTCACCCGGGACAGACTCTGGGGCCAACGTCCTGACTTTC. Encoded protein: CASSPGTDSGANVLTF.